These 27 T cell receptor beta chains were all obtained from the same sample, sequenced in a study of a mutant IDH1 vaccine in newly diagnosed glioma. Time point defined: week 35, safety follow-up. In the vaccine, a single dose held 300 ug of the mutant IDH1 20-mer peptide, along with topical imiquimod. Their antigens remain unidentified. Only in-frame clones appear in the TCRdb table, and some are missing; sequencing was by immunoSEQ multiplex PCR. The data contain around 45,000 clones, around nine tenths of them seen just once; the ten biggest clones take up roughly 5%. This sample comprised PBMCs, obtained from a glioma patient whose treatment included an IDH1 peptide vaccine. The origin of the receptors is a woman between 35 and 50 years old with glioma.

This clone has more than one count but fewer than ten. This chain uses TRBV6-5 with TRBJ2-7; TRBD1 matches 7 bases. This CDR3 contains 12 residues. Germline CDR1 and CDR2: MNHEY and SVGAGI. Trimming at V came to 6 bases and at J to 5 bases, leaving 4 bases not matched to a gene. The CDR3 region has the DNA TGTGCCAGCAGCCAGACAGGGAACGAGCAGTACTTC. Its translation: CASSQTGNEQYF.

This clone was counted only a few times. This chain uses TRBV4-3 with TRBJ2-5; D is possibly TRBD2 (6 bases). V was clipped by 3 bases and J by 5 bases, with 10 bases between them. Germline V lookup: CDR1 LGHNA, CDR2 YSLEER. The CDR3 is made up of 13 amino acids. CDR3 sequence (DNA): TGCGCCAGCAGCCAGGGGACTCAGGAGACCCAGTACTTC. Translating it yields CASSQGTQETQYF.

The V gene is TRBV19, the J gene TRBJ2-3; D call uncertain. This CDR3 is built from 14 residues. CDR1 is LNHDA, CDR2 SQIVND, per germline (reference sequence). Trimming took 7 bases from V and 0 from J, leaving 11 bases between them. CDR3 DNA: TGTGCCAGTAAGGTGGGGTCTAGCACAGATACGCAGTATTTT. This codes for CASKVGSSTDTQYF. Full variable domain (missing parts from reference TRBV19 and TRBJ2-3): DGGITQSPKYLFRKEGQNVTLSCEQNLNHDAMYWYRQDPGQGLRLIYYSQIVNDFQKGDIAEGYSVSREKKESFPLTVTSAQKNPTAFYLCASKVGSSTDTQYFGPGTRLTVL.

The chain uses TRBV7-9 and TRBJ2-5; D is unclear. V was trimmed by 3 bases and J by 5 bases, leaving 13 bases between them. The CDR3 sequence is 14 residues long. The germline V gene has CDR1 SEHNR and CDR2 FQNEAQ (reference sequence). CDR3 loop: CASSFLQLGETQYF. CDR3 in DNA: TGTGCCAGCAGCTTTCTACAATTAGGGGAGACCCAGTACTTC.

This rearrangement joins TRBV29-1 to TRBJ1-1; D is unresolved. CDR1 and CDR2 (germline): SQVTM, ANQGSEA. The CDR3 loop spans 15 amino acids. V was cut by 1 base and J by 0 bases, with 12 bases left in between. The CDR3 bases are TGCAGCGTTGAAGTGGGGAGGAGTTTGAACACTGAAGCTTTCTTT. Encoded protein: CSVEVGRSLNTEAFF.

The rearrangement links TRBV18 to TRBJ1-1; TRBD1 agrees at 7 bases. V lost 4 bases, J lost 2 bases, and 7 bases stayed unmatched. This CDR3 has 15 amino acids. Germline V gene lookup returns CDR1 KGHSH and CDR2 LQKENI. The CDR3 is CASSRGGGPNTEAFF. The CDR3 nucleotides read TGTGCCAGCTCACGGGGAGGGGGCCCAAACACTGAAGCTTTCTTT.

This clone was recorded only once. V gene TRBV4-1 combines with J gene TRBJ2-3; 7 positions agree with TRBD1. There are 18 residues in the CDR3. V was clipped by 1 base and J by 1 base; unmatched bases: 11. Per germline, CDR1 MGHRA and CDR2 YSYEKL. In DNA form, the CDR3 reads TGCGCCAGCAGCCAAGGGAAACCGGGGACAGCTGGCACAGATACGCAGTATTTT. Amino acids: CASSQGKPGTAGTDTQYF.

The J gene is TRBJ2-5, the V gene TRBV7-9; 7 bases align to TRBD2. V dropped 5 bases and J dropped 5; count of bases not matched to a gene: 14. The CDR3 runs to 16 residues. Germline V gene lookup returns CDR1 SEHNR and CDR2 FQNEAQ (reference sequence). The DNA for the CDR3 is TGTGCCAGCAGCCCCCGGGACTACCATATTCTGGAGACCCAGTACTTC. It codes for CASSPRDYHILETQYF.

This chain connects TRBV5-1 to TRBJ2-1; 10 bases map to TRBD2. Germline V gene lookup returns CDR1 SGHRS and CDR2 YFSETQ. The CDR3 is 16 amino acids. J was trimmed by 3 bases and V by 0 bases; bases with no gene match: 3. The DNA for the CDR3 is TGCGCCAGCAGCTTGGGGCTAGCGGGGGACTACAATGAGCAGTTCTTC. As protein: CASSLGLAGDYNEQFF.

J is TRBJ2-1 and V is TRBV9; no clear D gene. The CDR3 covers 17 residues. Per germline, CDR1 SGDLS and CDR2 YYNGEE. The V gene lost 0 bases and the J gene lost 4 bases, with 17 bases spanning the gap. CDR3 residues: CASSVELGPASYNEQFF. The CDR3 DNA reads TGTGCCAGCAGCGTAGAGCTCGGACCCGCTAGTTACAATGAGCAGTTCTTC.

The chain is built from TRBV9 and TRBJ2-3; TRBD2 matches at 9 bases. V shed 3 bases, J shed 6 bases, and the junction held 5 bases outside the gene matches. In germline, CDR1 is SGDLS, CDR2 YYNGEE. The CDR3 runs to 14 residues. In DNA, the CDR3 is TGTGCCAGCAGCGCGAGTGCGGGAGGGGATACGCAGTATTTT. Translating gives CASSASAGGDTQYF.

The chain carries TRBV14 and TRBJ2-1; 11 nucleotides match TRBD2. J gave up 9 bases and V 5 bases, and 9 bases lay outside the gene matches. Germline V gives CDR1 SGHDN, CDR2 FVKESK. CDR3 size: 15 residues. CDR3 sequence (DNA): TGTGCCAGCAGCTATCTAGCGGGGGGATGGCTTGAGCAGTTCTTC. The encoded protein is CASSYLAGGWLEQFF.

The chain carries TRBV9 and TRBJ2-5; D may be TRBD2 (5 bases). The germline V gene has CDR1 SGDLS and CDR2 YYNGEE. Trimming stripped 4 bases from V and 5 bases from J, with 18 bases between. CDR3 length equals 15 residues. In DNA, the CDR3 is TGTGCCAGCAGCCCCCCCACGGGCCGAGGGGAGACCCAGTACTTC. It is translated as CASSPPTGRGETQYF.

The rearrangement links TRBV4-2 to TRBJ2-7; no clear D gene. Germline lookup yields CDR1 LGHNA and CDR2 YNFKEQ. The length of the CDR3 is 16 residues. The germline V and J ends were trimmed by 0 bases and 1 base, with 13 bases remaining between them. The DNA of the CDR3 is TGTGCCAGCAGCCAAGATCGGCTCGGACCGTCCTACGAGCAGTACTTC. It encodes CASSQDRLGPSYEQYF.

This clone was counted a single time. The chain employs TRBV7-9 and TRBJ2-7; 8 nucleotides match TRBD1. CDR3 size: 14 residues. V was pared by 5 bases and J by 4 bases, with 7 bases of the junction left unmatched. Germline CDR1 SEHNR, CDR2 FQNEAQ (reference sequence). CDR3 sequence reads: CASSPPGQVYEQYF. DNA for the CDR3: TGTGCCAGCAGCCCGCCGGGACAGGTGTACGAGCAGTACTTC.

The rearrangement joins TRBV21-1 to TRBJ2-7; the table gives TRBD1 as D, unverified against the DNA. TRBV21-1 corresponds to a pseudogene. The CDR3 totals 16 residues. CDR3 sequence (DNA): TGTGCCAGCAGCAAACCGCACCGGGACAGGGGCTACGAGCAGTACTTC. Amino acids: CASSKPHRDRGYEQYF.

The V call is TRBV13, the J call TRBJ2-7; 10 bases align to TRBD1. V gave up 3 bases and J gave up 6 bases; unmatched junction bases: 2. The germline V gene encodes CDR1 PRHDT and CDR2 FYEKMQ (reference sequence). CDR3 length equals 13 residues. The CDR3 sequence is CASSFRDRGEQYF. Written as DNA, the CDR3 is TGTGCCAGCAGCTTCCGGGACAGGGGCGAGCAGTACTTC.

The CDR3 loop reads CASSEDRGQNEKLFF. In DNA, the CDR3 is TGTGCCAGCAGCGAGGACAGGGGTCAGAATGAAAAACTGTTTTTT. This chain uses TRBV2 with TRBJ1-4; TRBD1 matches 9 bases. This CDR3 comprises 15 residues. The V segment lost 6 bases and the J segment 5 bases; nucleotides outside the gene matches: 7. Germline CDR1 reads SNHLY; CDR2 reads FYNNEI.

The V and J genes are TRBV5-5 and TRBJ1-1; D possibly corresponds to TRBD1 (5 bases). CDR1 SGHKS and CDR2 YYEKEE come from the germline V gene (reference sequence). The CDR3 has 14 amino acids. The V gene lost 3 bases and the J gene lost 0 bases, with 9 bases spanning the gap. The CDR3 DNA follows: TGTGCCAGCAGCTGGGGGTGGGTGAACACTGAAGCTTTCTTT. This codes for CASSWGWVNTEAFF.

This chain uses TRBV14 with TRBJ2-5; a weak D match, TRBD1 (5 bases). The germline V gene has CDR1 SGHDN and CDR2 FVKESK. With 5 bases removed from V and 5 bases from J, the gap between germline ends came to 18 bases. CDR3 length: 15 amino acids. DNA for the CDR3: TGTGCCAGCAGCAGCCCTCATGGGGCCTCGGAGACCCAGTACTTC. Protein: CASSSPHGASETQYF. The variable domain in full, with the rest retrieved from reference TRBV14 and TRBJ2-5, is EAGVTQFPSHSVIEKGQTVTLRCDPISGHDNLYWYRRVMGKEIKFLLHFVKESKQDESGMPNNRFLAERTGGTYSTLKVQPAELEDSGVYFCASSSPHGASETQYFGPGTRLLVL.

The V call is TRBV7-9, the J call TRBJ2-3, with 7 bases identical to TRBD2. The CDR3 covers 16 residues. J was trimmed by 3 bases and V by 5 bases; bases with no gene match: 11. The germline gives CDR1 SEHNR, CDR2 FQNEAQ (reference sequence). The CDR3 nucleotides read TGTGCCAGCAGCCTCACTCGAGGACTAGGGACAGATACGCAGTATTTT. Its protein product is CASSLTRGLGTDTQYF.

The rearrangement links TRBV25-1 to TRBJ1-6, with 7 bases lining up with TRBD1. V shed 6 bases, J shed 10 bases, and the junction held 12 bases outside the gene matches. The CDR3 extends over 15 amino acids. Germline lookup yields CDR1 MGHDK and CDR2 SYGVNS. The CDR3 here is CASSRVGRGNSPLHF. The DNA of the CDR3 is TGTGCCAGCAGCCGGGTAGGCAGGGGGAACTCACCCCTCCACTTT.

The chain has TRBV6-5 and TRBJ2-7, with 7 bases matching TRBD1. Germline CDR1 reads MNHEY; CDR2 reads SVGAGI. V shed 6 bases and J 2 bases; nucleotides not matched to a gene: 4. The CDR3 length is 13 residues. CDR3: CASSADRTYEQYF. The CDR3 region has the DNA TGTGCCAGCAGCGCGGACAGGACCTACGAGCAGTACTTC.

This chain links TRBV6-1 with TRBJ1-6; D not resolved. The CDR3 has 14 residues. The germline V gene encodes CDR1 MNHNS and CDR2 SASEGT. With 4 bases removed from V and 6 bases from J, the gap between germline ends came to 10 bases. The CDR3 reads CASSAGQLNSPLHF. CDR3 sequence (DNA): TGTGCCAGCAGTGCGGGCCAGCTTAATTCACCCCTCCACTTT.

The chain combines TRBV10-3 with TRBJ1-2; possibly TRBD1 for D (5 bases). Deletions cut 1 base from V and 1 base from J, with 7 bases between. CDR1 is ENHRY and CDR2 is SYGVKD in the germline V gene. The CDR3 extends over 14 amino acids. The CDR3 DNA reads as TGTGCCATCAGTGAGTTACAGGATAACTATGGCTACACCTTC. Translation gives CAISELQDNYGYTF.

The CDR3 spells CASSLAGQGAYEQYF. CDR3 nucleotides: TGTGCCAGCAGCTTGGCGGGACAGGGGGCCTACGAGCAGTACTTC. This rearrangement joins TRBV5-4 to TRBJ2-7; 11 nucleotides line up with TRBD1. Germline CDR1 SGHNT, CDR2 YYREEE (reference sequence). With V trimmed by 0 bases and J by 2 bases, 1 base remained unmatched. CDR3 size: 15 residues.

This CDR3 is CGASGGAGQTQYF. In DNA form, the CDR3 reads TGTGGGGCTAGCGGGGGGGCCGGTCAGACCCAGTACTTC. The chain carries TRBV7-8 and TRBJ2-5, with 12 nucleotides matching TRBD2. This CDR3 region has 13 residues. Germline loops: CDR1 SGHVS, CDR2 FQNEAQ.